The 14 T cell receptor beta chains listed next were all sequenced from one sample in a study of post-analysis software for immune sequencing data. The study, taken as a whole, reports: Patients had higher frequencies than controls of roughly five TRBV segments, including TRBV5-6, TRBV5-1 and TRBV20-1.

Every TCR beta cDNA library bore unique molecular identifiers. TCRdb re-called the PCR reads through MiXCR, storing one row per CDR3 protein. The sample has about half a million distinct CDR3 sequences, 34% seen once. For these TCRs, the target antigens are not known. Material: blood. The receptors were gathered from a girl under 18 with multiple sclerosis.

CDR3 amino acids: CASSFLPLAGGDTQYF. CDR3 nucleotide sequence: TGTGCCAGCAGCTTTTTGCCTCTAGCGGGGGGCGATACGCAGTATTTT. The chain links TRBV7-2 to TRBJ2-3; 11 bases map to TRBD2. J gave up 6 bases and V 3 bases, and 8 bases lay outside the gene matches. The CDR3 covers 16 residues. Germline V gives CDR1 SGHTA, CDR2 FQGNSA.

The V call is TRBV6-5, the J call TRBJ1-2, with 11 bases matching TRBD1. The germline V gene has CDR1 MNHEY and CDR2 SVGAGI. The trim removed 5 bases at V and 6 bases at J, leaving 8 bases unmatched. The CDR3 has 15 residues. The CDR3 region is CASSPGTGGFHGYTF. In nucleotides, the CDR3 is TGTGCCAGCAGTCCCGGGACAGGGGGTTTTCATGGCTACACCTTC.

CDR3 coding DNA: TGCAGTGCCGTAGGGGCTAGCGGGGGGAGGGAGACCCAGTACTTC. It is translated as CSAVGASGGRETQYF. V and J are TRBV20-1 and TRBJ2-5; 11 bases line up with TRBD2. Germline CDR1 is DFQATT and CDR2 is SNEGSKA (reference sequence). The junction had 11 bases not matched to a gene; V was cut back by 6 bases and J by 5 bases. The CDR3 spans 15 residues.

This clonotype was seen more than once but under ten times. This chain uses TRBV20-1 with TRBJ1-5, with D perhaps TRBD1 (5 bases). This CDR3 spans 13 amino acids. Germline V gene data show CDR1 as DFQATT and CDR2 as SNEGSKA (reference sequence). V dropped 4 bases and J dropped 0 bases, with 7 bases sitting between them. The CDR3 DNA reads TGCAGTGCTATCGACAGTAGCAATCAGCCCCAGCATTTT. It codes for CSAIDSSNQPQHF.

This clonotype was found a few times. The chain has TRBV3-1 and TRBJ2-3, with 9 nucleotides matching TRBD1. Germline assignment: CDR1 LGHDT and CDR2 YNNKEL (reference sequence). The CDR3 is 14 amino acids. V lost 1 base to trimming and J lost 11 bases; unmatched junction nucleotides: 7. CDR3 nucleotide sequence: TGTGCCAGCAGCCAAGCACCGGACAGGGGACGGCAGTATTTT. It translates to CASSQAPDRGRQYF.

This clonotype was observed a few times. V is TRBV6-6 and J is TRBJ2-3; D possibly corresponds to TRBD2 (6 bases). Trimming stripped 6 bases from V and 0 bases from J, with 13 bases between. This CDR3 comprises 15 residues. The V gene's germline CDR1 is MNHNY and CDR2 SVGAGI (reference sequence). CDR3 sequence (DNA): TGTGCCAGCAGCAATAGCGGTACTAGCACAGATACGCAGTATTTT. It translates to CASSNSGTSTDTQYF.

This clonotype was seen a few times. This sequence joins TRBV11-2 and TRBJ2-7; D tentatively reads TRBD1 or TRBD2 (6 bases each). CDR1 is SGHAT, CDR2 FQNNGV, per germline. The V end lost 7 bases, the J end lost 0 bases, and 16 bases lay between the germline ends. CDR3 length: 15 residues. Written as DNA, the CDR3 is TGTGCCAGCACCTGGGGAGGACAGAGCTCCTACGAGCAGTACTTC. Translated: CASTWGGQSSYEQYF.

V usage is TRBV12-3 or TRBV12-4 and J usage is TRBJ2-7, with D perhaps TRBD1 (7 bases). CDR3 length equals 16 residues. Deletions cut 1 base from V and 1 base from J, with 14 bases between. The CDR3 is CASSLGGGTVSYEQYF. The DNA of the CDR3 is TGTGCCAGCAGTTTAGGTGGGGGGACAGTTTCCTACGAGCAGTACTTC.

The chain employs TRBV7-9 and TRBJ1-2, with D unresolved. The germline V and J ends were trimmed by 11 bases and 5 bases, with 27 bases remaining between them. The CDR3 is 16 residues long. Looked up from germline, CDR1 is SEHNR and CDR2 is FQNEAQ (reference sequence). CDR3 nucleotides: TGTGCCGGGTCGAGTAGCGTCATCCTTTTGAATTATGGCTACACCTTC. Translated, it gives CAGSSSVILLNYGYTF. Full variable domain (outside the CDR3, taken from reference TRBV7-9 and TRBJ1-2): DTGVSQNPRHKITKRGQNVTFRCDPISEHNRLYWYRQTLGQGPEFLTYFQNEAQLEKSRLLSDRFSAERPKGSFSTLEIQRTEQGDSAMYLCAGSSSVILLNYGYTFGSGTRLTVV.

The chain has TRBV20-1 and TRBJ2-4, with a weak D call TRBD2 (7 bases). The CDR3 spans 15 residues. V was pared by 3 bases and J by 3 bases, with 15 bases between. Germline V CDR1 and CDR2: DFQATT, SNEGSKA (reference sequence). CDR3 nucleotides: TGCAGTGCTAGGTGGCGGGGGCACGACAAAAACATTCAGTACTTC. It specifies CSARWRGHDKNIQYF.

This chain links TRBV20-1 with TRBJ1-1; D possibly corresponds to TRBD1 (5 bases). CDR1 is DFQATT, CDR2 SNEGSKA, per germline (reference sequence). The V end lost 0 bases, the J end lost 0 bases, and 14 bases lay between the germline ends. The CDR3 totals 16 residues. The CDR3 protein is CSARDLAGPMNTEAFF. CDR3 bases: TGCAGTGCTAGAGATCTTGCGGGACCCATGAACACTGAAGCTTTCTTT.

This clonotype showed up just once. The chain has TRBV28 and TRBJ1-1; the D is unclear. The germline V gene encodes CDR1 MDHEN and CDR2 SYDVKM. The V and J ends lost 3 bases and 8 bases respectively, with 10 bases between them. The CDR3 has 12 residues. This CDR3 is CASSFNAWEAFF. DNA for the CDR3: TGTGCCAGCAGTTTCAATGCTTGGGAAGCTTTCTTT. Supplemented by reference TRBV28 and TRBJ1-1, the full variable domain reads DVKVTQSSRYLVKRTGEKVFLECVQDMDHENMFWYRQDPGLGLRLIYFSYDVKMKEKGDIPEGYSVSREKKERFSLILESASTNQTSMYLCASSFNAWEAFFGQGTRLTVV.

The chain joins TRBV2 to TRBJ2-3; D is perhaps TRBD2 (7 bases). Germline V gives CDR1 SNHLY, CDR2 FYNNEI. Deletions cut 8 bases from V and 1 base from J, with 16 bases between. The CDR3 sequence is 15 residues long. The CDR3 here is CASRRGAKRTDTQYF. In DNA, the CDR3 is TGTGCCAGCCGCCGGGGGGCAAAGCGCACAGATACGCAGTATTTT.

This clonotype was seen a few times. The chain recombines TRBV20-1 with TRBJ2-3, with TRBD2 as a possible D gene (6 bases). The CDR3 runs to 14 residues. The ends were cut back, 3 bases at V and 3 bases at J, with 13 bases in the middle. CDR1 and CDR2 from the germline V gene are DFQATT and SNEGSKA (reference sequence). CDR3 region: CSASPSGFTDTQYF. The DNA for the CDR3 is TGCAGTGCTAGTCCCAGCGGGTTTACAGATACGCAGTATTTT.